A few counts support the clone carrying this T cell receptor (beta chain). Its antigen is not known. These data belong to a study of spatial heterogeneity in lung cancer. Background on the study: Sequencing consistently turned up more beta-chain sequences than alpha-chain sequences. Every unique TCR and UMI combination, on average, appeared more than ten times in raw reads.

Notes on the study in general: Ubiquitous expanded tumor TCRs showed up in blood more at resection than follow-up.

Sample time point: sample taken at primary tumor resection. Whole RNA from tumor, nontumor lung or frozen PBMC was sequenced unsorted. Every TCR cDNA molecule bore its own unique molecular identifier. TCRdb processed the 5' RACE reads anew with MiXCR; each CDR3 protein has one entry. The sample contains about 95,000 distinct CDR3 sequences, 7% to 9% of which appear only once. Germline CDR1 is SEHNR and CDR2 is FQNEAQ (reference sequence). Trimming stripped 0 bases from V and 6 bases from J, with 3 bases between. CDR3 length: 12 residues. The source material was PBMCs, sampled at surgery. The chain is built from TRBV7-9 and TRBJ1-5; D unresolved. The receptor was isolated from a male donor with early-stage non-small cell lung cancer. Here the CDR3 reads CASSLATQPQHF. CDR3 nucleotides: TGTGCCAGCAGCTTAGCGACTCAGCCCCAGCATTTT.